The clone carrying this T cell receptor (beta chain) was seen more than once but under ten times. Antigen specificity is unknown. Before sequencing took place, the ViraFEST assay used viral peptide pools to expand antigen-specific CD4+ T cells. A roughly 11-day culture period preceded the isolation of CD4+ T cells. From March to December 2020, the person had a SARS-CoV-2 infection that was confirmed by PCR. The sample comes from a study of vaccination effects on CD4 cells after COVID-19. Germline V gene lookup returns CDR1 KGHSH and CDR2 LQKENI. V was pared by 2 bases and J by 1 base, with 15 bases between. This CDR3 contains 16 residues. This table comes from immunoSEQ multiplex PCR, and its TCRdb copy is limited to in-frame clones, with some not included. The table has roughly 27,000 clones, approximately 70% seen once; the top ten hold 18%.

The chain links TRBV18 to TRBJ2-7; D possibly corresponds to TRBD1 (5 bases). The sample in question was CD4+ T cells from PBMCs cultured with SARS-CoV-2 spike peptides, obtained before COVID-19 vaccination. The receptor comes from a human donor who had a prior SARS-CoV-2 infection. In nucleotides, the CDR3 is TGTGCCAGCTCACCAGAGGTCACAGGCGTTTCCTACGAGCAGTACTTC. Its translation is CASSPEVTGVSYEQYF. Variable domain in full (rest from reference TRBV18 and TRBJ2-7): NAGVMQNPRHLVRRRGQEARLRCSPMKGHSHVYWYRQLPEEGLKFMVYLQKENIIDESGMPKERFSAEFPKEGPSILRIQQVVRGDSAAYFCASSPEVTGVSYEQYFGPGTRLTVT.